This entry concerns a single TCR beta chain. A read error likely explains this, since a far larger clone differs by one base. This sample is drawn from a study of low-dose radiotherapy and immunotherapy resistance in tumors. Study overall: Starting cycle 1 day 1, oral aspirin 300 mg was given daily for four cycles.

Time point defined: before trial treatment. This CDR3 contains 14 residues. V was trimmed by 4 bases and J by 1 base, leaving 10 bases between them. The germline CDR1 and CDR2 sequences are SEHNR and FQNEAQ (reference sequence). The PCR that amplified TCRs ran for 20 cycles, relying on a constant-region primer and a V-primer adapter. TCRdb used MiXCR to reprocess the reads, holding one entry per CDR3 protein. The table includes under 60,000 distinct CDR3 sequences, over 9.5% detected once. This receptor was taken from a female donor with ovarian cancer. This specimen consisted of PBMCs, obtained before treatment. The chain couples TRBV7-9 to TRBJ1-2, with unresolved D. CDR3 loop: CASSSGGYNYGYTF. The CDR3 DNA reads as TGTGCCAGCAGCTCGGGCGGATATAACTATGGCTACACCTTC.